One and the same sample provided the 25 T cell receptor beta chains below, sequenced in a study of blood T cell repertoires in COVID-19. Produced via immunoSEQ multiplex PCR; TCRdb's table is partial and in-frame only. The sample consists of about 170,000 clones, more than 70% of them appearing once. The sample was peripheral blood. These receptors all stem from a woman older than 75 with active or convalescent COVID-19.

Only one count was recorded for this clone. The chain couples TRBV5-1 to TRBJ2-3; TRBD2 matches at 8 bases. Germline CDR1 is SGHRS and CDR2 is YFSETQ. J gave up 1 base and V 1 base, and 5 bases lay outside the gene matches. CDR3 size: 16 residues. The CDR3 coding sequence is TGCGCCAGCAGCTTGACCGGGAGGGCCGGCACAGATACGCAGTATTTT. Protein sequence: CASSLTGRAGTDTQYF.

The table lists this clone with many counts. The rearrangement joins TRBV28 to TRBJ2-3, with TRBD2 identical over 13 bases. CDR1 and CDR2 (germline): MDHEN, SYDVKM. The CDR3 is 17 amino acids. J was trimmed by 4 bases and V by 1 base; bases with no gene match: 5. CDR3 in DNA: TGTGCCAGCAGTTTATCCCTCACTAGCGGGAGGGCAGATACGCAGTATTTT. Translating gives CASSLSLTSGRADTQYF.

This clone has a single count. The chain combines TRBV19 with TRBJ1-5, with D perhaps TRBD1 (5 bases). The CDR3 runs 18 residues. Trimming took 3 bases from V and 0 from J, leaving 18 bases between them. CDR1 LNHDA and CDR2 SQIVND come from the germline V gene (reference sequence). The CDR3 is CASSISGMGGYSNQPQHF. The CDR3 bases are TGTGCCAGTAGTATTTCAGGGATGGGCGGTTATAGCAATCAGCCCCAGCATTTT. Looking up the rest from reference TRBV19 and TRBJ1-5 gives the full variable domain: DGGITQSPKYLFRKEGQNVTLSCEQNLNHDAMYWYRQDPGQGLRLIYYSQIVNDFQKGDIAEGYSVSREKKESFPLTVTSAQKNPTAFYLCASSISGMGGYSNQPQHFGDGTRLSIL.

The CDR3 region has the DNA TGTGCCTGGGGACAGGGAACGTACGAGCAGTACTTC. This gives the protein CAWGQGTYEQYF. The chain carries TRBV30 and TRBJ2-7, with TRBD1 identical over 8 bases. The CDR3 covers 12 residues. Germline assignment: CDR1 GTSNPN and CDR2 SVGIG (reference sequence). V lost 5 bases, J lost 4 bases, and 4 bases stayed unmatched.

This rearrangement joins TRBV28 to TRBJ1-2, with TRBD1 matching over 10 bases. Trimming took 6 bases from V and 7 from J; bases not matched to a gene: 8. The CDR3 extends over 14 amino acids. Germline CDR1 and CDR2: MDHEN and SYDVKM. The CDR3 coding sequence is TGTGCCAGCAGCTCCGGGACAGGGGTCTCTGGCTACACCTTC. Translating it yields CASSSGTGVSGYTF.

The chain combines TRBV2 with TRBJ2-1; TRBD1 is a possible D gene (5 bases). The CDR3 covers 12 residues. From germline, CDR1 is SNHLY and CDR2 FYNNEI. Trimming shortened V by 3 bases and J by 5 bases, and 5 bases separated the two germline ends. CDR3 nucleotides: TGTGCCAGCAGTGAGGGGCACAATGAGCAGTTCTTC. This gives the protein CASSEGHNEQFF. The variable domain in full, completed from reference TRBV2 and TRBJ2-1, reads EPEVTQTPSHQVTQMGQEVILRCVPISNHLYFYWYRQILGQKVEFLVSFYNNEISEKSEIFDDQFSVERPDGSNFTLKIRSTKLEDSAMYFCASSEGHNEQFFGPGTRLTVL.

This clone was seen once. The chain links TRBV30 to TRBJ1-4; TRBD1 aligns across 8 bases. The CDR3 is 14 residues long. Germline lookup yields CDR1 GTSNPN and CDR2 SVGIG (reference sequence). Trimming removed 6 bases from V and 3 bases from J; junction bases left unmatched: 6. The DNA of the CDR3 is TGTGCCTGTATGGACAGGGTTGCTAATGAAAAACTGTTTTTT. This translates into CACMDRVANEKLFF.

Concerning this clone: Other DNA sequences in this sample translate to the same CDR3. The chain carries TRBV7-6 and TRBJ2-7, with D unresolved. CDR1 is SGHVS, CDR2 FNYEAQ, per germline. V lost 0 bases and J lost 3, with 6 bases in between. This CDR3 contains 13 residues. CDR3 sequence (DNA): TGTGCCAGCAGCTTAGCAGGCGGCTACGAGCAGTACTTC. Amino acid sequence: CASSLAGGYEQYF.

The CDR3 bases are TGTGCCAGCAGCTCGGACAGGGGGCAAATTGAAGCTTTCTTT. This gives the protein CASSSDRGQIEAFF. This sequence joins TRBV7-9 and TRBJ1-1; 11 bases line up with TRBD1. The CDR3 runs to 14 residues. The germline V gene has CDR1 SEHNR and CDR2 FQNEAQ (reference sequence). V lost 4 bases and J lost 7; bases outside the gene matches: 5.

The V call is TRBV3-1 (or the pseudogene TRBV3-2), the J call TRBJ2-3; 8 nucleotides match TRBD2. Losses at the gene ends were 1 base for V and 1 base for J; bases not matched to a gene: 1. This CDR3 has 15 residues. CDR1 is LGHDT and CDR2 is YNNKEL in the germline V gene (reference sequence). CDR3: CASSQASGRTDTQYF. The CDR3 nucleotides read TGTGCCAGCAGCCAAGCTAGCGGGCGCACAGATACGCAGTATTTT.

In this sample, this clone turned up a few times. V is TRBV6-5 and J is TRBJ2-7; 7 bases are a match to TRBD2. This CDR3 contains 14 residues. J gave up 2 bases and V 6 bases, and 7 bases lay outside the gene matches. The V gene's germline CDR1 is MNHEY and CDR2 SVGAGI. CDR3 amino acids: CASRLPGTTYEQYF. CDR3 nucleotides: TGTGCCAGCAGACTACCGGGGACTACCTACGAGCAGTACTTC.

This clone was seen once. This CDR3 is CAISDSQGANEKLFF. In DNA form, the CDR3 reads TGTGCCATCAGTGATTCACAGGGAGCTAATGAAAAACTGTTTTTT. The chain joins TRBV10-3 to TRBJ1-4; D may be TRBD1 (6 bases). The CDR3 has 15 residues. CDR1 is ENHRY, CDR2 SYGVKD, per germline. Trimming cost V 3 bases and J 3 bases, with 11 bases left between them.

The V call is TRBV5-1, the J call TRBJ2-7; 7 positions agree with TRBD2. V shed 7 bases, J shed 4 bases, and the junction held 14 bases outside the gene matches. Germline CDR1 and CDR2: SGHRS and YFSETQ. CDR3 length: 15 amino acids. As DNA, the CDR3 is TGCGCCAGCTCCCCCCGCGGGAGAGCCCCTTACGAGCAGTACTTC. Protein: CASSPRGRAPYEQYF.

V is TRBV29-1 and J is TRBJ1-1; TRBD1 agrees at 9 bases. Per the germline V gene, CDR1 is SQVTM and CDR2 is ANQGSEA. Losses at the gene ends were 0 bases for V and 4 bases for J; bases not matched to a gene: 6. CDR3 size: 15 residues. The CDR3 DNA is TGCAGCGTTGAAGATAAGGACAGGGGCAGCACTGAAGCTTTCTTT. This encodes CSVEDKDRGSTEAFF.

The chain combines TRBV6-4 with TRBJ1-2; D unclear. V lost 7 bases to trimming and J lost 2 bases, with 17 bases between them. CDR3 length equals 15 residues. In germline, CDR1 is MRHNA, CDR2 SNTAGT. The CDR3 loop reads CASIRVCVHNYGYTF. CDR3 DNA sequence: TGTGCCAGCATCCGGGTTTGCGTTCACAACTATGGCTACACCTTC.

The gene calls are TRBV7-2 and TRBJ1-1; tentatively, D is TRBD1 (6 bases). CDR1 is SGHTA, CDR2 FQGNSA, per germline. The V gene lost 1 base and the J gene lost 6 bases, with 21 bases spanning the gap. The length of the CDR3 is 17 residues. The CDR3 loop is CASSLGRTGPRYAEAFF. CDR3 bases: TGTGCCAGCAGCTTAGGACGAACAGGGCCCCGGTACGCTGAAGCTTTCTTT.

The chain carries TRBV2 and TRBJ2-2; no reliable D call. Trimming pared 4 bases from V and 4 bases from J, leaving 7 bases between. Germline CDR1 and CDR2: SNHLY and FYNNEI. There are 13 residues in the CDR3. The DNA of the CDR3 is TGTGCCAGCAGTGGCGTATTCACCGGGGAGCTGTTTTTT. This gives the protein CASSGVFTGELFF.

This clone occurred a few times. The chain is built from TRBV30 and TRBJ1-4, with TRBD1 identical over 8 bases. Per germline, CDR1 GTSNPN and CDR2 SVGIG (reference sequence). J gave up 7 bases and V 6 bases, and 4 bases lay outside the gene matches. There are 12 residues in the CDR3. In DNA, the CDR3 is TGTGCCTGTTACAGGGGGGCTGAAAAACTGTTTTTT. Translating gives CACYRGAEKLFF.

The chain couples TRBV18 to TRBJ2-1, with D unclear. The CDR3 covers 15 residues. V was cut by 2 bases and J by 0 bases, with 8 bases left in between. Germline values: CDR1 KGHSH, CDR2 LQKENI. As DNA, the CDR3 is TGTGCCAGCTCACCAAAGCGTAGCTCCTACAATGAGCAGTTCTTC. Amino acid sequence: CASSPKRSSYNEQFF.

The V call is TRBV5-1, the J call TRBJ2-7; 8 bases fit TRBD2. J lost 6 bases, V lost 3 bases, and 11 bases had no gene match. This CDR3 has 15 residues. CDR1 and CDR2 (germline): SGHRS, YFSETQ. CDR3 sequence: CASSSLRAGGAEQYF. CDR3 coding DNA: TGCGCCAGCAGCTCCTTACGGGCGGGAGGTGCCGAGCAGTACTTC.

The rearrangement joins TRBV3-1 (or the pseudogene TRBV3-2) to TRBJ1-2; D remains ambiguous. Deletions cut 2 bases from V and 0 bases from J, with 19 bases between. CDR3 size: 18 residues. Germline CDR1 LGHDT, CDR2 YNNKEL (reference sequence). This CDR3 reads CASSQHESRLAPNYGYTF. The CDR3 bases are TGTGCCAGCAGCCAACACGAGAGTAGGCTAGCCCCTAACTATGGCTACACCTTC.

The chain recombines TRBV5-1 with TRBJ2-1; D gene ambiguous. In germline, CDR1 is SGHRS, CDR2 YFSETQ. Trimming stripped 3 bases from V and 0 bases from J, with 16 bases between. CDR3 length: 17 residues. The CDR3 coding sequence is TGCGCCAGCAGCTGGCTCGGCGGCAGAAGCTCCTACAATGAGCAGTTCTTC. Translation: CASSWLGGRSSYNEQFF.

This clone was seen more than once but under ten times. V and J are TRBV5-6 and TRBJ1-5, with TRBD1 as a possible D gene (5 bases). CDR1 and CDR2 from the germline V gene are SGHDT and YYEEEE. The CDR3 consists of 17 residues. V was clipped by 3 bases and J by 2 bases, with 18 bases between them. The CDR3 is CASSWGPVAAGNQPQHF. The CDR3, as DNA: TGTGCCAGCAGCTGGGGCCCAGTTGCAGCCGGCAATCAGCCCCAGCATTTT.

V is TRBV7-3 and J is TRBJ2-3; 7 nucleotides align to TRBD1. Unmatched junction bases numbered 4, after V lost 4 bases and J lost 6 bases. The CDR3 is 13 amino acids. Looked up from germline, CDR1 is SGHTA and CDR2 is FQGTGA. The CDR3 region has the DNA TGTGCCAGCAGCTCGACAGGGCCTGATACGCAGTATTTT. Translation: CASSSTGPDTQYF.

The chain has TRBV4-1 and TRBJ2-1; 7 bases match TRBD2. This CDR3 comprises 16 residues. Unmatched junction bases numbered 6, after V lost 2 bases and J lost 2 bases. Germline V gives CDR1 MGHRA, CDR2 YSYEKL. This CDR3 is CASSQIAGPTYNEQFF. DNA of the CDR3: TGCGCCAGCAGCCAAATAGCGGGTCCCACCTACAATGAGCAGTTCTTC.